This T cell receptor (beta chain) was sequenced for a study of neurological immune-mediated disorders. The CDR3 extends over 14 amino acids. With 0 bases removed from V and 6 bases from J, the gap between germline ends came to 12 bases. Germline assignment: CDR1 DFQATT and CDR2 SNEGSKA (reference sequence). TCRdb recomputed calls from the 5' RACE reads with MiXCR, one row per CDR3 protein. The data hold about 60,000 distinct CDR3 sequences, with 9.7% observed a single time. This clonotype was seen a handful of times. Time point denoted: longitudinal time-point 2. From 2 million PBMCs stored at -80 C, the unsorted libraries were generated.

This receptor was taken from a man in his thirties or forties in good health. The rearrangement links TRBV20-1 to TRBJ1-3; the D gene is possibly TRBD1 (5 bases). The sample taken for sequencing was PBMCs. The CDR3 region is CSARDDGTLNTIYF. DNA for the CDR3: TGCAGTGCTAGAGATGACGGGACGCTAAACACCATATATTTT.